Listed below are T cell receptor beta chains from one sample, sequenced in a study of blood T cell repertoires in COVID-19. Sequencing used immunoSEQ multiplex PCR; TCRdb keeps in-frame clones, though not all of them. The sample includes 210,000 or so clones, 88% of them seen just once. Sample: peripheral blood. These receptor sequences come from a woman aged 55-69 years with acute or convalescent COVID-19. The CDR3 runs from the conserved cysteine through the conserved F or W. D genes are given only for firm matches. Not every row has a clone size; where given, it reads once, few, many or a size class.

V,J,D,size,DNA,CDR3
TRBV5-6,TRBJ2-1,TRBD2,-,TGTGCCAGCTCCTGGACTAGCGGGAGGGGCTACAATGAGCAGTTCTTC,CASSWTSGRGYNEQFF
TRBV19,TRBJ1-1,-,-,TGTGCCAGTCTACCCTCGGGGGGAATGAACACTGAAGCTTTCTTT,CASLPSGGMNTEAFF
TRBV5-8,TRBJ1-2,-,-,TGTGCCAGCAGCTTCTGGGGGGATGGTGGCTACACCTTC,CASSFWGDGGYTF
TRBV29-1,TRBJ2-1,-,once,TGCAGCGTTGGAGGCAGGGCCTACAATGAGCAGTTCTTC,CSVGGRAYNEQFF
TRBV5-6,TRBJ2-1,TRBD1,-,TGTGCCAGCAGCCTGGACAGGGGAAGATACGGTGAGCAGTTCTTC,CASSLDRGRYGEQFF
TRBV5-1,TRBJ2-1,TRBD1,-,TGCGCCAGCCACAGAGGACCGGGACAGGGAAACAATGAGCAGTTCTTC,CASHRGPGQGNNEQFF
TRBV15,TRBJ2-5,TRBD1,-,TGTGCCACCAACTCCCAGGACAGGGAAGAGACCCAGTACTTC,CATNSQDREETQYF
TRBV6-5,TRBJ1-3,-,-,TGTGCCAGCAGTTACTCGGGTAGGGGGAACACCATATATTTT,CASSYSGRGNTIYF
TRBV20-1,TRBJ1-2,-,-,TGCAGTGCTAGCTATGGCTATGGCTACACCTTC,CSASYGYGYTF
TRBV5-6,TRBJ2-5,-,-,TGTGCCAGCAGTTCCCAGGAGACCCAGTACTTC,CASSSQETQYF
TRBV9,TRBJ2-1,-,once,TGTGCCAGCAGCCCCGGCGGCTACTCCTACAATGAGCAGTTCTTC,CASSPGGYSYNEQFF
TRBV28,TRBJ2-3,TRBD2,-,TGTGCCAGCAGTTCACTAGCGGGAGGAGGCACAGATACGCAGTATTTT,CASSSLAGGGTDTQYF
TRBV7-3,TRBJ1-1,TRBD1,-,TGTGCCAGCAAAACCGACAGGGAGAACACTGAAGCTTTCTTT,CASKTDRENTEAFF
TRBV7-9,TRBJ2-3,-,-,TGTGCCAGCAGTCTTGCGACAGGACATACGCAGTATTTT,CASSLATGHTQYF
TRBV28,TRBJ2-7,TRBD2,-,TGTGCCAGCAGTTTACCGGCGGGACTAGCGGGAGAATGGCGCGAGCAGTACTTC,CASSLPAGLAGEWREQYF
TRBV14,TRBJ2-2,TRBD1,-,TGTGCCAGCAGCCTCAGACAGGGCGAGGGCACCGGGGAGCTGTTTTTT,CASSLRQGEGTGELFF
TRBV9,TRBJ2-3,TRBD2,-,TGTGCCAGCAGCGTAGCCCCCGGGGGGGACCGGGCAGATACGCAGTATTTT,CASSVAPGGDRADTQYF
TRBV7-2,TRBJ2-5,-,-,TGTGCCAGCAGCTTAAGTGGCGGCCAAGAGACCCAGTACTTC,CASSLSGGQETQYF
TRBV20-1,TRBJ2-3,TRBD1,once,TGCAGTGCAGGGGGCGCAGATACGCAGTATTTT,CSAGGADTQYF
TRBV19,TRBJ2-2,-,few,TGTGCCAGTAGTGGAGGAGGGGGCAGGGAGCTGTTTTTT,CASSGGGGRELFF
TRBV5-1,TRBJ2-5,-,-,TGCGCCAGCAGCTCCACCACAGGGCCCGAGACCCAGTACTTC,CASSSTTGPETQYF
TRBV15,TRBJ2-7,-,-,TGTGCCACCAGCAGAGATAGGAGTAGCGCCTACGAGCAGTACTTC,CATSRDRSSAYEQYF
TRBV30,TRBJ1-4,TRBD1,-,TGTGCCTGGTCACAGGGGGCTACGGTTAATGAAAAACTGTTTTTT,CAWSQGATVNEKLFF
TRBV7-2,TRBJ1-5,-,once,TGTGCCAGCAGCGTTACCGGGACTACTAATCAGCCCCAGCATTTT,CASSVTGTTNQPQHF
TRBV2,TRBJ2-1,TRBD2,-,TGTGCCAGCAAAAAGGAGACTAGCGGTTACGGGCAAAATGAGCAGTTCTTC,CASKKETSGYGQNEQFF
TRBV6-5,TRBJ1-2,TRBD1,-,TGTGCCAGCAGTTACTCTCAGACAGGGGCTGGCTACACCTTC,CASSYSQTGAGYTF
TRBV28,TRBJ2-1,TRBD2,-,TGTGCCAGCAGTCTACGACTAGCGCGCTACAATGAGCAGTTCTTC,CASSLRLARYNEQFF
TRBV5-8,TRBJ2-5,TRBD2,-,TGTGCCAGCAGCTTGGGGTCTAGCGGGGGGTACCAAGAGACCCAGTACTTC,CASSLGSSGGYQETQYF
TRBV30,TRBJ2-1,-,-,TGTGCCTGGAGCCGCGGGGGCAACAATGAGCAGTTCTTC,CAWSRGGNNEQFF
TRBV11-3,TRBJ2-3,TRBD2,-,TGTGCCAGCTCTAGCGGGGGGGCAACAGATACGCAGTATTTT,CASSSGGATDTQYF
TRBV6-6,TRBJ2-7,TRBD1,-,TGTGCCAGCAGAGAGACAGGGTCTAACTCCTACGAGCAGTACTTC,CASRETGSNSYEQYF
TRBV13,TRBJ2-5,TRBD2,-,TGTGCCAGCAGCGCTCGGGGGGTCGGGGAGACCCAGTACTTC,CASSARGVGETQYF
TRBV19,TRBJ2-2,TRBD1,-,TGTGCCACAAGGGGACAGGGAGTAACCGGGGAGCTGTTTTTT,CATRGQGVTGELFF
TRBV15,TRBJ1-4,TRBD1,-,TGTGCCACCAGCAAAGGACAGGGGAATGAAAAACTGTTTTTT,CATSKGQGNEKLFF
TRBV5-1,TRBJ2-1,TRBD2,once,TGCGCCAGCAGCACACTTAACGTCTTCGGACTAGCGGCCTCCTACAATGAGCAGTTCTTC,CASSTLNVFGLAASYNEQFF
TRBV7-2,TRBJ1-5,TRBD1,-,TGTGCCAGCAGCTTAGCTTTGGACAGGGCTTATCAGCCCCAGCATTTT,CASSLALDRAYQPQHF
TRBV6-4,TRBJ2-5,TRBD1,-,TGTGCCAGCAGTGGCCAGACAGGGGGGCCCAACCAAGAGACCCAGTACTTC,CASSGQTGGPNQETQYF
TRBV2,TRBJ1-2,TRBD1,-,TGTGCCAGCATAGACAGGGAGTATATGGGCTACACCTTC,CASIDREYMGYTF
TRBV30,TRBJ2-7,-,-,TGTGCCTGGAGGGCAGGGAACTCCTACGAGCAGTACTTC,CAWRAGNSYEQYF
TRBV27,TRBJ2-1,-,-,TGTGCCAGCAGTATGAGGACTACCGGTTTCTATGAGCAGTTCTTC,CASSMRTTGFYEQFF
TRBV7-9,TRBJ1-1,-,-,TGTGCCAGCAGCTTCCAGGGTGGCACTGAAGCTTTCTTT,CASSFQGGTEAFF
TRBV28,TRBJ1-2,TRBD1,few,TGTGCCAGCAGTTTCGGGAGTCTCGGACAGGGAGACTATGGCTACACCTTC,CASSFGSLGQGDYGYTF
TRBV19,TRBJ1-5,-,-,TGTGCCACCAACCGGGGGATTGGCCAGCCCCAGCATTTT,CATNRGIGQPQHF
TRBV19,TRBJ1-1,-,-,TGTGCCAGTAGTACCGCAGGTAACACTGAAGCTTTCTTT,CASSTAGNTEAFF
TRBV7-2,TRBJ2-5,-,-,TGTGCCAGCAGCTTAGATATCAGGCGTCACCAGTACTTC,CASSLDIRRHQYF
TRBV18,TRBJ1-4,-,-,TGTGCCAGCTCACCACGACAGATTAATGAAAAACTGTTTTTT,CASSPRQINEKLFF
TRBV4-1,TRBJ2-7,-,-,TGCGCCAGCAGCCAAACCGGGACTTGGCCCTACGAGCAGTACTTC,CASSQTGTWPYEQYF
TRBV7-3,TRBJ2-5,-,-,TGTGCCAGCAGCTTAAGGGGGTCGGGGGTTATCGAGACCCAGTACTTC,CASSLRGSGVIETQYF
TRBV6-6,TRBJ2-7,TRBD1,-,TGTGCCAGCAGTTATGACAGGGGGTCCTACGAGCAGTACTTC,CASSYDRGSYEQYF
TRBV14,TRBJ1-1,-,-,TGTGCCAGCAGCGTCGGGGGGAACACTGAAGCTTTCTTT,CASSVGGNTEAFF
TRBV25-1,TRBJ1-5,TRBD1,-,TGTGCCAGCAGTGGCCCGGGGACAGGGGGGCTTCAGCCCCAGCATTTT,CASSGPGTGGLQPQHF
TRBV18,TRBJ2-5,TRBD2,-,TGTGCCAGCTCACCAGAACTAGCGGCACAAGAGACCCAGTACTTC,CASSPELAAQETQYF
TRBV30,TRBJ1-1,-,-,TGTGCCTGGAGTGTAACGGGGGGCACTGAAGCTTTCTTT,CAWSVTGGTEAFF
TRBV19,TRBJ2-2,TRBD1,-,TGTGCCAGTAGTATAGACGGGACAGGGGTGAACACCGGGGAGCTGTTTTTT,CASSIDGTGVNTGELFF
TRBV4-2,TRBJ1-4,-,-,TGTGCCAGCAGCCAAGAGGGCAGTTTCGCAACTAATGAAAAACTGTTTTTT,CASSQEGSFATNEKLFF
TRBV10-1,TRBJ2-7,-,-,TGCGCCAGCAGTGAGTACCCAGGGTCCCACGAGCAGTACTTC,CASSEYPGSHEQYF
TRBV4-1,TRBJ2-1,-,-,TGCGCCAGCCGGGCGCCATTTCGGGGGAATGAGCAGTTCTTC,CASRAPFRGNEQFF